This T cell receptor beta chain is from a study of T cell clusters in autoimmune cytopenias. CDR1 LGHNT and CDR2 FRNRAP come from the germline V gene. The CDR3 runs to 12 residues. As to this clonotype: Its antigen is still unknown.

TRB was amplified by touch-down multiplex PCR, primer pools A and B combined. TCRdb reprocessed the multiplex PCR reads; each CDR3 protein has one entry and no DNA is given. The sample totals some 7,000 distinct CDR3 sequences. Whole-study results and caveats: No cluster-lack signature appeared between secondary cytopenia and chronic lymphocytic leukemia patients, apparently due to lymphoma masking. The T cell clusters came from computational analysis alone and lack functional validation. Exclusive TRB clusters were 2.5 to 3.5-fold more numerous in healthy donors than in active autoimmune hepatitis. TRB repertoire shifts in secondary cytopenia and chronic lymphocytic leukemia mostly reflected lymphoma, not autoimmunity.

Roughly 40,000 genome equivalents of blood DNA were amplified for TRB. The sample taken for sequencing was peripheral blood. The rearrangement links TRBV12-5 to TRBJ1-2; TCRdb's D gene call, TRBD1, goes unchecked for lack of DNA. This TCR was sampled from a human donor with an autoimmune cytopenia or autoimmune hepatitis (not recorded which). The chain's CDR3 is CASGFPGFGYTF.